This TCR beta chain derives from a study of T cells after yellow fever vaccination. For the study at large: Libraries from low-cell-number fractions were prepared with the SMART-Seq v4 Ultra Low Input RNA kit.

TCRdb processed the 5' RACE reads anew with MiXCR; each CDR3 protein has one entry. The sample has about 510,000 distinct CDR3 sequences, around a fifth seen once. Notes on the study in general: Highly abundant clonotypes carried over from the bulk population could end up in FACS-sorted repertoires as contaminants. Most clones from primary vaccination were detected again post-booster (roughly 96% CD4, 88% CD8). A weaker secondary response peaked on day 5, the primary on day 15.

Germline V gene data show CDR1 as SGHDT and CDR2 as YYEEEE. This CDR3 spans 13 amino acids. Between the trimmed V and J ends, which lost 0 bases and 5 bases, there was a span of 8 bases. This clonotype was seen more than once but under ten times. Its specificity is unknown. The source material was PBMCs, sampled 20 to 25 days after the first yellow fever vaccination. The chain uses TRBV5-6 and TRBJ2-5, with D unclear. This sequence originates from a man between 18 and 35 years old who received the YFV17D yellow fever vaccine. This CDR3 is CASSLAVGETQYF. DNA for the CDR3: TGTGCCAGCAGCTTGGCAGTAGGGGAGACCCAGTACTTC.